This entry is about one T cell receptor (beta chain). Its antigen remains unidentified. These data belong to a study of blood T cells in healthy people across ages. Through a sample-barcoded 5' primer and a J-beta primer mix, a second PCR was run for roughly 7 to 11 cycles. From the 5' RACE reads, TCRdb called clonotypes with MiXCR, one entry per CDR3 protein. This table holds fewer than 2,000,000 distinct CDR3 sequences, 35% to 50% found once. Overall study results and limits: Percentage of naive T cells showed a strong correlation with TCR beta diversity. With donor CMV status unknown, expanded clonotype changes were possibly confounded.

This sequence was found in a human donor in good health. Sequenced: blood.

The CDR3 bases are TGTGCCAGCAGTCTAGAGTCGGGGGGGCCAGAGACCCAGTACTTC. Amino acid sequence: CASSLESGGPETQYF. The V call is TRBV9, the J call TRBJ2-5; the match to TRBD2 covers 8 bases. With V trimmed by 5 bases and J by 4 bases, 10 bases remained unmatched. CDR1 and CDR2 from the germline V gene are SGDLS and YYNGEE. This CDR3 contains 15 residues.